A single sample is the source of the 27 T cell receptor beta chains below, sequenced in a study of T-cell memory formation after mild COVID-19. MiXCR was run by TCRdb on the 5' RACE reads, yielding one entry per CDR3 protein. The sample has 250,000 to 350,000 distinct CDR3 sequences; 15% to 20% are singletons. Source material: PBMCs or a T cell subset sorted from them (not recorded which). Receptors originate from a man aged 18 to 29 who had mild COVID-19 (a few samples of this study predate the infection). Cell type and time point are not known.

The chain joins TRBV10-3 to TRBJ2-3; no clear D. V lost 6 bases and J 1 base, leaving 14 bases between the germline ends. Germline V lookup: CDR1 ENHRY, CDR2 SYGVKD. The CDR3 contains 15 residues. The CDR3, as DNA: TGTGCCATCAGGGCCAGTTTTAGTGGCACAGATACGCAGTATTTT. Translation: CAIRASFSGTDTQYF.

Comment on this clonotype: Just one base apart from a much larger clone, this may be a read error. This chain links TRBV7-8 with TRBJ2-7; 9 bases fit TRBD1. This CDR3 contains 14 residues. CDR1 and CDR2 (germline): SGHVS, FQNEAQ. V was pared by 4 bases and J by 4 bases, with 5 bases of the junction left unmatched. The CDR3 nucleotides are TGTGCCAGCAGCTCCCGGGGACAGGGATACGAGCAGTACTTC. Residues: CASSSRGQGYEQYF.

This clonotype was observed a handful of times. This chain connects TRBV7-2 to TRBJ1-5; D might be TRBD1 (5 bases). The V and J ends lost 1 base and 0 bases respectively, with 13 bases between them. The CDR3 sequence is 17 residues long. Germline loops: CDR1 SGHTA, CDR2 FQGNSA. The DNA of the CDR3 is TGTGCCAGCAGCTTAGGTCAGGGCGCTGGTAGCAATCAGCCCCAGCATTTT. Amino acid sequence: CASSLGQGAGSNQPQHF.

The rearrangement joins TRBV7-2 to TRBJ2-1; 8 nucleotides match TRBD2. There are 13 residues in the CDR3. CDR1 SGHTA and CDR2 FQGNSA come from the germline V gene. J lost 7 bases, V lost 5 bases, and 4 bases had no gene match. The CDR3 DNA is TGTGCCAGCAGCACGGGAGGGGGTAATGAGCAGTTCTTC. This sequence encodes CASSTGGGNEQFF.

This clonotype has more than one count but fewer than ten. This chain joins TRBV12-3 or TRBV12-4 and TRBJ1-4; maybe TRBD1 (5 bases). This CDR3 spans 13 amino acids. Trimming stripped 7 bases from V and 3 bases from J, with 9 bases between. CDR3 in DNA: TGTGCCAGCAAGCAGGGCGCTAATGAAAAACTGTTTTTT. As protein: CASKQGANEKLFF.

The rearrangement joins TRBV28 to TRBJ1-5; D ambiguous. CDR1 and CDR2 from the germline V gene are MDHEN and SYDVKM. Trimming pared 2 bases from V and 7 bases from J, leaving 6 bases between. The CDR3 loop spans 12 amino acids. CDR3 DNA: TGTGCCAGCAGTTTAAACGGCCAGCCCCAGCATTTT. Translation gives CASSLNGQPQHF. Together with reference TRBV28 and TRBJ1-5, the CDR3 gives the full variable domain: DVKVTQSSRYLVKRTGEKVFLECVQDMDHENMFWYRQDPGLGLRLIYFSYDVKMKEKGDIPEGYSVSREKKERFSLILESASTNQTSMYLCASSLNGQPQHFGDGTRLSIL.

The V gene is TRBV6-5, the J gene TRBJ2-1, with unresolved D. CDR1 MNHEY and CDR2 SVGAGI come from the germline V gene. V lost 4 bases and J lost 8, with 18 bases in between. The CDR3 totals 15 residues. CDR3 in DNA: TGTGCCAGCAGTTGGGGAACTCTCCAAGTCGATGAGCAGTTCTTC. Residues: CASSWGTLQVDEQFF.

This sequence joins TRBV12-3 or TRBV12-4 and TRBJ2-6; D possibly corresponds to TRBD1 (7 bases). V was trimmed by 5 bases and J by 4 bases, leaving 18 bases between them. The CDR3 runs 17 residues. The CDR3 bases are TGTGCCAGCAGTGCGGGACAGTTTGGATCCGGGGCCAACGTCCTGACTTTC. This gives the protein CASSAGQFGSGANVLTF.

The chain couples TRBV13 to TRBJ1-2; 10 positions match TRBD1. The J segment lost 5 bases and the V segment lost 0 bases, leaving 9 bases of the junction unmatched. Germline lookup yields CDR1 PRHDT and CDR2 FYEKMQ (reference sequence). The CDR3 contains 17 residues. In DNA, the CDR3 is TGTGCCAGCAGCTTAGGAAGGATCCCGGGACAGGGGTATGGCTACACCTTC. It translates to CASSLGRIPGQGYGYTF.

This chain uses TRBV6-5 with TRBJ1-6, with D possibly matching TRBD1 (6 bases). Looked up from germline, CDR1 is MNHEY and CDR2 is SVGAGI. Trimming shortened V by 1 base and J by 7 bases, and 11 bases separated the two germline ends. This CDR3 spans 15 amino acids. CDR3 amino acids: CASSYFQGRNSPLHF. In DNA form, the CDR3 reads TGTGCCAGCAGTTACTTCCAGGGGAGGAATTCACCCCTCCACTTT.

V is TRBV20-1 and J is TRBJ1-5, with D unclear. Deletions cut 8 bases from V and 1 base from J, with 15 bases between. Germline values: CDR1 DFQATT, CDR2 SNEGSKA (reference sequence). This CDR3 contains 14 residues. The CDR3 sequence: CSITRADSNQPQHF. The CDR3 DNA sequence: TGCAGTATAACACGGGCCGACAGCAATCAGCCCCAGCATTTT.

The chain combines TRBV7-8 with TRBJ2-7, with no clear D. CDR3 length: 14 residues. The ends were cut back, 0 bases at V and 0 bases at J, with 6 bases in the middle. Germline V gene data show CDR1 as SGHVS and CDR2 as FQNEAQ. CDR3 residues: CASSLAAGSYEQYV. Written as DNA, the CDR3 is TGTGCCAGCAGCTTAGCCGCAGGCTCCTACGAGCAGTACGTC.

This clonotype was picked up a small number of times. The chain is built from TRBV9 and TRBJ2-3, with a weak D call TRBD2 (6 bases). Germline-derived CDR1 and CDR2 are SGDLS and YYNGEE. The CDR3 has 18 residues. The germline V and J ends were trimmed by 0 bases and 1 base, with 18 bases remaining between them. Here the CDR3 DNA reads TGTGCCAGCAGCGTAGAACTCGGGACTCCAACACGCACAGATACGCAGTATTTT. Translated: CASSVELGTPTRTDTQYF.

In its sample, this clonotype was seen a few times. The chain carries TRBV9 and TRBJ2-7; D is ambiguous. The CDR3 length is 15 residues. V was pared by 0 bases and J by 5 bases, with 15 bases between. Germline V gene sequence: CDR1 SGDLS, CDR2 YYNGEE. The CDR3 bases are TGTGCCAGCAGCGTAGCTGGAGACCTTGTGGACGAGCAGTACTTC. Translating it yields CASSVAGDLVDEQYF. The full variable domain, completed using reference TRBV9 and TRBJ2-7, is DSGVTQTPKHLITATGQRVTLRCSPRSGDLSVYWYQQSLDQGLQFLIQYYNGEERAKGNILERFSAQQFPDLHSELNLSSLELGDSALYFCASSVAGDLVDEQYFGPGTRLTVT.

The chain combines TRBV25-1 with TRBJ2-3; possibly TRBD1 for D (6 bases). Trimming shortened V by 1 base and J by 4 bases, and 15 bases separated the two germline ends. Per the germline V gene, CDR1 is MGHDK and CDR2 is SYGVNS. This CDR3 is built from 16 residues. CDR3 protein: CASSESPGQGSDTQYF. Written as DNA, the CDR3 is TGTGCCAGCAGTGAATCCCCCGGGCAGGGGTCAGATACGCAGTATTTT.

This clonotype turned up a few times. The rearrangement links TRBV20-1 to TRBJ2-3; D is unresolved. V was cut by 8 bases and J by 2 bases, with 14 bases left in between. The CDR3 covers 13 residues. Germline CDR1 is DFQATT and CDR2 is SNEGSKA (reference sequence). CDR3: CSTAISFTDTQYF. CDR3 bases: TGCAGTACTGCGATTAGCTTCACAGATACGCAGTATTTT.

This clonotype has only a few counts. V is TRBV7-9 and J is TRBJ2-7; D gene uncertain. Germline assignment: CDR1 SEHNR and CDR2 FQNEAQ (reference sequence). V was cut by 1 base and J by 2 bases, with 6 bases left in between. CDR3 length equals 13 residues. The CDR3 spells CASSLGTPYEQYV. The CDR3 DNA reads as TGTGCCAGCAGCTTAGGGACCCCCTACGAGCAGTACGTC.

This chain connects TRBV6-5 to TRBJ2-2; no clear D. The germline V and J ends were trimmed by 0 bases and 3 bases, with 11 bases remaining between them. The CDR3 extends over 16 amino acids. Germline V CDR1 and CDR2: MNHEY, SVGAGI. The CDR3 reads CASSYSRPWDTGELFF. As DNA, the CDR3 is TGTGCCAGCAGTTACTCGCGGCCGTGGGACACCGGGGAGCTGTTTTTT.

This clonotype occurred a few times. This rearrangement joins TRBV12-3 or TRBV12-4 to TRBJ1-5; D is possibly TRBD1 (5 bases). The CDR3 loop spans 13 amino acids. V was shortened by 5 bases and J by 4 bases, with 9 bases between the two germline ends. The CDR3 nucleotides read TGTGCCAGCAGTGGACAAATAAATCAGCCCCAGCATTTT. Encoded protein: CASSGQINQPQHF.

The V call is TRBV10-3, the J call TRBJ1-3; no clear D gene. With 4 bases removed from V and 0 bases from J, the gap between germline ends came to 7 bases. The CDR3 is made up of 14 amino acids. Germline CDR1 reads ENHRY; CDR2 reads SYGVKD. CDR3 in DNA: TGTGCCATCAGTGGTGAGAGCTCTGGAAACACCATATATTTT. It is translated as CAISGESSGNTIYF.

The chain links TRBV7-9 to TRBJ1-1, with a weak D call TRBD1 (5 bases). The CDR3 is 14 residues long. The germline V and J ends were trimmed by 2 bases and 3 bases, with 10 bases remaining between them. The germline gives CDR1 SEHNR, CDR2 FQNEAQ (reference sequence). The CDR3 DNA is TGTGCCAGCAGCTTAAACCGGGGGTACACTGAAGCTTTCTTT. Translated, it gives CASSLNRGYTEAFF.

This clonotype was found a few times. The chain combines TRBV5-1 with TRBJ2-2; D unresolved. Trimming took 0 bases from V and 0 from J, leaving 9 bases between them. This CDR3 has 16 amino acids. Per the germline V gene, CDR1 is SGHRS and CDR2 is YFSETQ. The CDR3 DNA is TGCGCCAGCAGCTTGGAGGCAGTTTCGAACACCGGGGAGCTGTTTTTT. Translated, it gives CASSLEAVSNTGELFF.

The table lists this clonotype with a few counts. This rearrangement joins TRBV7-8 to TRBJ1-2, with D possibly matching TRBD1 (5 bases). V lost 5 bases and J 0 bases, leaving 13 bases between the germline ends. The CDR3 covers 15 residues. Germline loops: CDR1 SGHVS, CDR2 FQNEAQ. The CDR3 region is CASSPVEGTNYGYTF. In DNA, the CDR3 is TGTGCCAGCAGCCCCGTCGAGGGGACTAACTATGGCTACACCTTC.

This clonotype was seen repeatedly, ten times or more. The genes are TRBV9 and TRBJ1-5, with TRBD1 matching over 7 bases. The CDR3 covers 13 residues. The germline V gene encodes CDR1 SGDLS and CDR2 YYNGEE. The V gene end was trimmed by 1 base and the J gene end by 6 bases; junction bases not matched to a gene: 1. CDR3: CASSVQGGQPQHF. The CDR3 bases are TGTGCCAGCAGCGTACAGGGGGGTCAGCCCCAGCATTTT.

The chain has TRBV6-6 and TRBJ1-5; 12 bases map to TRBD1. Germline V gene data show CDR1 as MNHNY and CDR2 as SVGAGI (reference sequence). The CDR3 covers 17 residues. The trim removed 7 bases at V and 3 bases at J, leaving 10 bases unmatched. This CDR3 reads CASTRGTGGSLNQPQHF. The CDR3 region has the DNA TGTGCCAGCACTCGAGGGACAGGGGGCTCCCTCAATCAGCCCCAGCATTTT.

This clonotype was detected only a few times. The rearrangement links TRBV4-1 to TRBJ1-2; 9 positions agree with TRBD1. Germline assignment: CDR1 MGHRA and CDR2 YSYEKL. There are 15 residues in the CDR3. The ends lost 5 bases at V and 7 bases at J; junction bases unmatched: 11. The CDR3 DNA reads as TGCGCCAGCAGCACTACCGGGACAGGGTCCCTTGGCTACACCTTC. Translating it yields CASSTTGTGSLGYTF.

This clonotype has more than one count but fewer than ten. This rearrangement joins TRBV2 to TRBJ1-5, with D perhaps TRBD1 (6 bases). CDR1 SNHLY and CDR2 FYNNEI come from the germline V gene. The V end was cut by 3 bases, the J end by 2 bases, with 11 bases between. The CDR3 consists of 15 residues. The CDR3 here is CASSDPRGRNQPQHF. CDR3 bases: TGTGCCAGCAGTGATCCCAGGGGCCGCAATCAGCCCCAGCATTTT.